This TCR beta chain was recorded in a study of identical twins. Using its own MiXCR run on the 5' RACE reads, TCRdb lists one record per CDR3 protein. In the table there are approximately 500,000 distinct CDR3 sequences, less than 25% of which are singletons. CDR1 is ENHRY, CDR2 SYGVKD, per germline. Trimming removed 0 bases at V and 3 bases at J, with 7 bases between. The CDR3 has 14 amino acids. Separately, the same data were catalogued under a study of T cells expressing NK-cell markers. That source adds: The study drew TCR beta repertoires from sorted CD3+CD56+NKG2C+, CD3+CD56+NKG2C- and CD3+CD56-NKG2C+ T cells.

The chain links TRBV10-3 to TRBJ2-3; TRBD1 might be the D (5 bases). The sequence derives from a woman younger than 35 in good health. The sample taken for sequencing was CD4+ T cells sorted from blood. The CDR3 here is CAISESTGTDTQYF. In DNA form, the CDR3 reads TGTGCCATCAGTGAGTCTACAGGTACAGATACGCAGTATTTT.